A single sample is the source of the 4 T cell receptor beta chains below, sequenced in a study of cytomegalovirus exposure and HLA in healthy donors. PCR employed 60 Vbeta and 13 Jbeta primers. The repertoire was sequenced with immunoSEQ multiplex PCR; TCRdb's copy has only in-frame clones and lacks some. The ten most abundant clones cover 4% to 5.5% of a sample with 60,000 to 65,000 clones. Sequenced material: PBMCs. Every receptor here comes from a man between 25 and 39 years old in good health and CMV-seropositive.

This chain connects TRBV19 to TRBJ2-5, with TRBD2 identical over 10 bases. Germline V gene data show CDR1 as LNHDA and CDR2 as SQIVND (reference sequence). J was trimmed by 4 bases and V by 3 bases; bases with no gene match: 8. The CDR3 runs 16 residues. CDR3 sequence reads: CASSIGLADRGETQYF. In DNA, the CDR3 is TGTGCCAGTAGTATTGGACTAGCGGATAGAGGAGAGACCCAGTACTTC.

This chain uses TRBV5-1 with TRBJ2-7; 8 bases match TRBD1. V trimming: 3 bases; J trimming: 4 bases; junction bases outside the gene matches: 15. The CDR3 is 17 amino acids. Germline values: CDR1 SGHRS, CDR2 YFSETQ. The CDR3 sequence: CASSSRTGNIQGYEQYF. CDR3 nucleotide sequence: TGCGCCAGCAGCTCAAGGACAGGGAACATCCAGGGGTACGAGCAGTACTTC.

This chain joins TRBV4-1 and TRBJ1-2; 8 bases are shared with TRBD1. Per the germline V gene, CDR1 is MGHRA and CDR2 is YSYEKL. This CDR3 is built from 16 residues. V was pared by 0 bases and J by 7 bases, with 10 bases of the junction left unmatched. CDR3 in DNA: TGCGCCAGCAGCCAAGATCAAAACAGGGGGTATGGTGGCTACACCTTC. Translating gives CASSQDQNRGYGGYTF.

The chain carries TRBV4-2 and TRBJ2-3; TRBD2 might be the D (5 bases). Trimming pared 0 bases from V and 2 bases from J, leaving 12 bases between. The CDR3 runs 16 residues. CDR1 is LGHNA, CDR2 YNFKEQ, per germline. The CDR3 sequence: CASSQDWEIPTDTQYF. CDR3 DNA sequence: TGTGCCAGCAGCCAAGATTGGGAGATTCCCACAGATACGCAGTATTTT.